The 26 T cell receptor beta chains presented below share a single source sample, sequenced in a study of OX40 agonist ivuxolimab in advanced cancers. The library was made by the immunoSEQ multiplex PCR assay. TCRdb re-hosts the immuneACCESS table, in-frame sequences only. Its copies lack some clones; in the studies checked, an unresolved V gene accounts for under half of them, and the cause for the rest is not known. This sample has under 40,000 clones in its table, and 74% of those were observed once. Jointly, the top ten make up about 21% of the sample. Sequences were derived from CD4+ or CD8+ T cells sorted from blood, sampled in a trial of the OX40 agonist ivuxolimab. The receptors come from an adult with an advanced solid tumor such as melanoma, head and neck, liver or kidney cancer.

This clone has a handful of counts. The chain is built from TRBV7-2 and TRBJ1-4; 8 positions agree with TRBD1. The CDR3 is 16 residues long. Germline CDR1 SGHTA, CDR2 FQGNSA. V trimming: 5 bases; J trimming: 4 bases; junction bases outside the gene matches: 9. The CDR3 coding sequence is TGTGCCAGCAGCCAACAGGGGGTATTGATTAATGAAAAACTGTTTTTT. Amino acid sequence: CASSQQGVLINEKLFF.

This clone was seen only a few times. The rearrangement uses TRBV5-8 and TRBJ1-4; 8 nucleotides agree with TRBD1. J lost 3 bases, V lost 6 bases, and 4 bases had no gene match. The CDR3 covers 14 residues. Per the germline V gene, CDR1 is SGHTS and CDR2 is YDEGEE. The CDR3 loop is CASINRGSNEKLFF. The CDR3 DNA sequence: TGTGCCAGCATCAACAGGGGGTCTAATGAAAAACTGTTTTTT.

This clone was seen once. This chain links TRBV25-1 with TRBJ1-2; D gene unclear. Trimming stripped 3 bases from V and 8 bases from J, with 13 bases between. The CDR3 consists of 13 residues. CDR1 and CDR2 (germline): MGHDK, SYGVNS. The CDR3 DNA is TGTGCCAGCAGTGAGGGCGGGGTTAGAGGCTACACCTTC. It specifies CASSEGGVRGYTF.

The chain links TRBV10-2 to TRBJ1-2, with unresolved D. Germline CDR1 reads WSHSY; CDR2 reads SAAADI. The CDR3 is 13 residues long. The V end was cut by 2 bases, the J end by 4 bases, with 8 bases between. CDR3 coding DNA: TGCGCCAGCAGTGAGGGCCCTCTCTATGGCTACACCTTC. Translation gives CASSEGPLYGYTF.

The chain joins TRBV28 to TRBJ1-6, with a possible D match to TRBD1 (5 bases). The CDR3 consists of 15 residues. Germline V gene sequence: CDR1 MDHEN, CDR2 SYDVKM. Trimming removed 7 bases from V and 9 bases from J, with 19 bases in between. CDR3 DNA sequence: TGTGCCAGCACCAATCCCCAGGGAACGATTTCACCCCTCCACTTT. This sequence encodes CASTNPQGTISPLHF.

The V call is TRBV5-6, the J call TRBJ2-3, with D maybe TRBD2 (5 bases). The V and J ends lost 1 base and 6 bases respectively, with 12 bases between them. Per the germline V gene, CDR1 is SGHDT and CDR2 is YYEEEE. This CDR3 comprises 14 residues. The CDR3 region has the DNA TGTGCCAGCAGCTTGCCGGCGGCGGGTGATACGCAGTATTTT. It yields the protein CASSLPAAGDTQYF.

The rearrangement links TRBV7-3 to TRBJ2-1; D gene ambiguous. V lost 5 bases and J 7 bases, leaving 15 bases between the germline ends. Germline CDR1 SGHTA, CDR2 FQGTGA. This CDR3 contains 14 residues. CDR3 nucleotides: TGTGCCAGCAGCAACGACCTTGTTCAAAATGAGCAGTTCTTC. It yields the protein CASSNDLVQNEQFF.

The chain joins TRBV7-2 to TRBJ2-3; 10 positions match TRBD2. The CDR3 loop spans 19 amino acids. Germline trimming cut 5 bases from V and 2 bases from J; bases unmatched to any gene: 16. The germline V gene encodes CDR1 SGHTA and CDR2 FQGNSA. The CDR3 DNA follows: TGTGCCAGCAGCCCCCGAAGCGGGGGGGCTCCCCTTTACACAGATACGCAGTATTTT. The encoded protein is CASSPRSGGAPLYTDTQYF.

The CDR3 DNA follows: TGCGCCAGCAGCGAAAGGTGGAAGAACACTGAAGCTTTCTTT. This translates into CASSERWKNTEAFF. The V call is TRBV5-1, the J call TRBJ1-1; D remains ambiguous. Deletions cut 4 bases from V and 1 base from J, with 11 bases between. The CDR3 extends over 14 amino acids. Germline V lookup: CDR1 SGHRS, CDR2 YFSETQ.

The chain recombines TRBV13 with TRBJ2-3; tentative D call: TRBD2 (6 bases). The CDR3 has 16 residues. Trimming shortened V by 5 bases and J by 5 bases, and 20 bases separated the two germline ends. The germline V gene has CDR1 PRHDT and CDR2 FYEKMQ (reference sequence). The CDR3 DNA reads TGTGCCAGCAGCCTTAGAGGCGTTACGGGGGAAGATACGCAGTATTTT. Protein: CASSLRGVTGEDTQYF.

The CDR3 protein is CASSLVNGRSTDTQYF. The CDR3 bases are TGTGCCAGCAGCTTAGTTAACGGACGGTCCACAGATACGCAGTATTTT. The gene calls are TRBV7-8 and TRBJ2-3; D gene unclear. CDR3 length: 16 amino acids. Germline V gene lookup returns CDR1 SGHVS and CDR2 FQNEAQ. Trimming shortened V by 1 base and J by 2 bases, and 13 bases separated the two germline ends. Full variable domain (remainder filled in from reference TRBV7-8 and TRBJ2-3): GAGVSQSPRYKVAKRGQDVALRCDPISGHVSLFWYQQALGQGPEFLTYFQNEAQLDKSGLPSDRFFAERPEGSVSTLKIQRTQQEDSAVYLCASSLVNGRSTDTQYFGPGTRLTVL.

The rearrangement links TRBV5-4 to TRBJ2-3, with 14 bases aligning to TRBD2. After removal of 0 bases from V and 4 bases from J, the junction contained 1 base not matched to a gene. CDR3 size: 16 residues. Germline V CDR1 and CDR2: SGHNT, YYREEE (reference sequence). CDR3 bases: TGTGCCAGCAGCTTGGGACTAGCGGGGGGGCCAGATACGCAGTATTTT. Encoded protein: CASSLGLAGGPDTQYF.

The rearrangement joins TRBV2 to TRBJ2-7; a weak D match, TRBD1 (5 bases). Germline V lookup: CDR1 SNHLY, CDR2 FYNNEI. V was cut by 7 bases and J by 1 base, with 11 bases left in between. The CDR3 has 13 amino acids. For the CDR3, the DNA is TGTGCCAGCATAGGTCAGGGTTCCTACGAGCAGTACTTC. Its protein is CASIGQGSYEQYF. Looking up the rest from reference TRBV2 and TRBJ2-7 gives the full variable domain: EPEVTQTPSHQVTQMGQEVILRCVPISNHLYFYWYRQILGQKVEFLVSFYNNEISEKSEIFDDQFSVERPDGSNFTLKIRSTKLEDSAMYFCASIGQGSYEQYFGPGTRLTVT.

The V gene is TRBV5-5, the J gene TRBJ2-1; 7 bases fit TRBD1. Germline lookup yields CDR1 SGHKS and CDR2 YYEKEE (reference sequence). The V and J ends lost 0 bases and 8 bases, in that order; junction bases with no gene match: 8. There are 15 residues in the CDR3. In DNA, the CDR3 is TGTGCCAGCAGCTTGGAGGGGACAGCCTTTGATGAGCAGTTCTTC. It yields the protein CASSLEGTAFDEQFF.

This clone is labeled medium-sized (0.01 to 0.1%). This chain uses TRBV27 with TRBJ2-7, with 7 nucleotides matching TRBD1. CDR3 size: 15 residues. Losses at the gene ends were 4 bases for V and 2 bases for J; bases not matched to a gene: 8. The V gene's germline CDR1 is MNHEY and CDR2 SMNVEV (reference sequence). The DNA of the CDR3 is TGTGCCAGCAGTTCCCCTCGACAGGGTACCTACGAGCAGTACTTC. Translation: CASSSPRQGTYEQYF.

The chain recombines TRBV5-1 with TRBJ1-5; TRBD1 might be the D (6 bases). There are 15 residues in the CDR3. Trimming took 2 bases from V and 1 from J, leaving 10 bases between them. Germline values: CDR1 SGHRS, CDR2 YFSETQ. This chain's CDR3 is CASSFEGGSNQPQHF. CDR3 DNA sequence: TGCGCCAGCAGCTTCGAGGGGGGAAGCAATCAGCCCCAGCATTTT.

The rearrangement joins TRBV10-1 to TRBJ2-1; D gene unclear. The germline CDR1 and CDR2 sequences are WNHNN and SYGVQD (reference sequence). The germline V and J ends were trimmed by 5 bases and 8 bases, with 13 bases remaining between them. This CDR3 has 13 amino acids. CDR3 amino acids: CASSLPGTHEQFF. CDR3 DNA sequence: TGCGCCAGCAGTCTTCCAGGAACCCATGAGCAGTTCTTC.

In its sample, this clone was seen a few times. The V call is TRBV6-5, the J call TRBJ2-1; possibly TRBD1 for D (5 bases). Germline V gives CDR1 MNHEY, CDR2 SVGAGI. This CDR3 contains 15 residues. The ends were cut back, 2 bases at V and 0 bases at J, with 8 bases in the middle. The CDR3 DNA sequence: TGTGCCAGCAGTTACGACAGCAGCTCCTACAATGAGCAGTTCTTC. It codes for CASSYDSSSYNEQFF.

The chain employs TRBV11-2 and TRBJ2-7; the D gene is possibly TRBD2 (6 bases). Trimming cost V 6 bases and J 6 bases, with 21 bases left between them. This CDR3 has 15 residues. The germline V gene has CDR1 SGHAT and CDR2 FQNNGV. The CDR3 DNA follows: TGTGCCAGCAGACCCCAGGGAGGTCGCTACGGCGAGCAGTACTTC. It is translated as CASRPQGGRYGEQYF.

This clone appeared once. V gene TRBV5-6 combines with J gene TRBJ1-2; the D is unclear. Deletions cut 0 bases from V and 0 bases from J, with 18 bases between. This CDR3 is built from 18 residues. Germline V CDR1 and CDR2: SGHDT, YYEEEE. The CDR3 is CASSLVSLWGISNYGYTF. CDR3 DNA: TGTGCCAGCAGCTTGGTTTCTCTCTGGGGAATATCTAACTATGGCTACACCTTC.

This clone was detected only a few times. The gene calls are TRBV6-1 and TRBJ1-2; D ambiguous. Germline CDR1 reads MNHNS; CDR2 reads SASEGT. The CDR3 consists of 14 residues. The ends were cut back, 7 bases at V and 8 bases at J, with 20 bases in the middle. Here the CDR3 reads CASTLRDQTNGYTF. CDR3 in DNA: TGTGCCAGCACCCTTCGGGATCAGACGAACGGCTACACCTTC.

The gene calls are TRBV9 and TRBJ2-1; TRBD1 aligns across 9 bases. This CDR3 is 15 amino acids long. The V segment lost 3 bases and the J segment 10 bases; nucleotides outside the gene matches: 11. In germline, CDR1 is SGDLS, CDR2 YYNGEE. Here the CDR3 reads CASSARDRDGGEQFF. CDR3 DNA: TGTGCCAGCAGCGCCCGGGACAGGGACGGGGGGGAGCAGTTCTTC.

This clone was seen just once. CDR3 sequence: CAWRRRGLYNEQFF. For the CDR3, the DNA is TGTGCCTGGAGACGCAGGGGTCTTTACAATGAGCAGTTCTTC. The chain links TRBV30 to TRBJ2-1; perhaps TRBD1 as D (6 bases). Deletions cut 3 bases from V and 4 bases from J, with 13 bases between. This CDR3 has 14 residues. The germline CDR1 and CDR2 sequences are GTSNPN and SVGIG (reference sequence).

The chain employs TRBV5-1 and TRBJ2-2, with a weak D call TRBD1 (5 bases). V was shortened by 10 bases and J by 4 bases, with 17 bases between the two germline ends. The CDR3 runs 14 residues. CDR1 and CDR2 from the germline V gene are SGHRS and YFSETQ. The CDR3 DNA reads as TGCGCCGGACAACAAGGCCCGGGCACCGGGGAGCTGTTTTTT. Its protein is CAGQQGPGTGELFF.

The CDR3 sequence: CASSLGVAGFGTDTQYF. CDR3 nucleotide sequence: TGTGCCAGCAGCTTAGGGGTAGCGGGGTTTGGCACAGATACGCAGTATTTT. This chain uses TRBV11-2 with TRBJ2-3, with 8 positions matching TRBD2. Trimming took 1 base from V and 1 from J; bases not matched to a gene: 7. This CDR3 comprises 17 residues. Germline assignment: CDR1 SGHAT and CDR2 FQNNGV.

The chain uses TRBV5-8 and TRBJ2-5; D is unresolved. V shed 0 bases and J shed 2 bases, with 2 bases lying between them. The CDR3 covers 12 residues. Germline values: CDR1 SGHTS, CDR2 YDEGEE. The CDR3 loop is CASSLDQETQYF. Here the CDR3 DNA reads TGTGCCAGCAGCTTGGATCAAGAGACCCAGTACTTC.